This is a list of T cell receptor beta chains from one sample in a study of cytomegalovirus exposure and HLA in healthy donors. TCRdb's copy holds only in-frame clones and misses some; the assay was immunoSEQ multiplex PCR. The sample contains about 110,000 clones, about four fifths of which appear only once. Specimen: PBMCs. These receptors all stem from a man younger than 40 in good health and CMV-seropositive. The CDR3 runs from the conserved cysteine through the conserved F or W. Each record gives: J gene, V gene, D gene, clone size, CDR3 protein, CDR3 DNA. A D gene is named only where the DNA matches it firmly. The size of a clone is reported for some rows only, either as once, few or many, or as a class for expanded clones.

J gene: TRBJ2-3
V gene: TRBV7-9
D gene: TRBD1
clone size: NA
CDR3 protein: CASSNEGQRTDTQYF
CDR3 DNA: TGTGCCAGCAGCAACGAGGGACAGCGCACAGATACGCAGTATTTT

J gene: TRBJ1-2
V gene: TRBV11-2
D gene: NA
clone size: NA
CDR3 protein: CASSSGLYGYTF
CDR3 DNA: TGTGCCAGCAGCTCTGGGCTTTATGGCTACACCTTC

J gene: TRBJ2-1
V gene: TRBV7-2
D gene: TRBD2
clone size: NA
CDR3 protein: CASSLDLTSGSSYNEQFF
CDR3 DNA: TGTGCCAGCAGCTTAGATCTCACTAGCGGGTCCTCCTACAATGAGCAGTTCTTC

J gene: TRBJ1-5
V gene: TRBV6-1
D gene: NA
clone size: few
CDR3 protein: CASSEGSEGFQPQHF
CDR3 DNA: TGTGCCAGCAGTGAAGGGTCCGAGGGATTTCAGCCCCAGCATTTT

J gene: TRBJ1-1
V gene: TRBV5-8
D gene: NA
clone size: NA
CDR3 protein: CATSITGLNTEAFF
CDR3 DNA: TGTGCCACCAGTATCACAGGTTTGAACACTGAAGCTTTCTTT

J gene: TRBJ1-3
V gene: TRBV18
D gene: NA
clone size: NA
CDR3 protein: CAIRDTNSGNTIYF
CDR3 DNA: TGTGCCATCAGGGACACAAACTCTGGAAACACCATATATTTT

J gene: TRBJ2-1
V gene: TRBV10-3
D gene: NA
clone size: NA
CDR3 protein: CAIRDSFSYNEQFF
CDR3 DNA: TGTGCCATCAGGGACAGTTTCTCCTACAATGAGCAGTTCTTC

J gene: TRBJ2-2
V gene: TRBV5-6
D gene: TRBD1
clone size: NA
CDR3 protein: CASSRTGRELFF
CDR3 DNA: TGTGCCAGCAGCCGGACAGGTCGGGAGCTGTTTTTT

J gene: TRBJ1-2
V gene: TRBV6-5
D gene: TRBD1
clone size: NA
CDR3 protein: CASSYGTGNGYTF
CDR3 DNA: TGTGCCAGCAGTTACGGGACAGGGAATGGCTACACCTTC

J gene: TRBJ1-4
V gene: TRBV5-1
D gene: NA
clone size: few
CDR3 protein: CASSLSGGREKLFF
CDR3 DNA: TGCGCCAGCAGCTTGTCGGGGGGCCGAGAAAAACTGTTTTTT

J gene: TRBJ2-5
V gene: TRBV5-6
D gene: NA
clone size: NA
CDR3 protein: CASSQIHGGRGGETQYF
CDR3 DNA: TGTGCCAGCAGCCAGATTCACGGGGGAAGGGGCGGAGAGACCCAGTACTTC

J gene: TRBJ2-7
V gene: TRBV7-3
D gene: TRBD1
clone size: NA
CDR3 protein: CASSLRVRDRGPYEQYF
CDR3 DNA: TGTGCCAGCAGCTTACGCGTTAGGGACAGGGGCCCCTACGAGCAGTACTTC

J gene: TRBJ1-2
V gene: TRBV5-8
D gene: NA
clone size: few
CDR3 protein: CASSLFLGAYYGYTF
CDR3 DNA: TGTGCCAGCAGCCTATTTCTAGGGGCCTACTATGGCTACACCTTC

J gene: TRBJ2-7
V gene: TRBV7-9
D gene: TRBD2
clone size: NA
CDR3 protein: CASSLAGTSGGNYEQYF
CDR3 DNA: TGTGCCAGCAGCTTAGCAGGGACTAGCGGGGGCAACTACGAGCAGTACTTC

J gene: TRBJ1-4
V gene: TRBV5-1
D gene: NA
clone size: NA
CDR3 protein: CASSLSLDSRATNEKLFF
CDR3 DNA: TGCGCCAGCAGCTTGTCCTTGGACAGTCGAGCAACTAATGAAAAACTGTTTTTT

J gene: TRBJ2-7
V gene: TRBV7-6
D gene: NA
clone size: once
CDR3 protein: CASSLDPSRGSSYEQYF
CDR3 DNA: TGTGCCAGCAGCTTAGATCCTTCGAGGGGGAGCTCCTACGAGCAGTACTTC

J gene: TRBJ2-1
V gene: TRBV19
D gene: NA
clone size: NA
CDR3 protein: CASSIRWGVYNEQFF
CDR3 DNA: TGTGCCAGTAGTATAAGGTGGGGGGTTTACAATGAGCAGTTCTTC

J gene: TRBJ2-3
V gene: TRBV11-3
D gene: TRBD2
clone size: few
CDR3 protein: CASSPGTSADTQYF
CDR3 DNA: TGTGCCAGCAGCCCCGGGACTAGCGCAGATACGCAGTATTTT

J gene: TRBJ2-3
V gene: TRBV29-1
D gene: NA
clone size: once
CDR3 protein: CSVGPQGTQYF
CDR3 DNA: TGCAGCGTCGGACCCCAGGGGACGCAGTATTTT

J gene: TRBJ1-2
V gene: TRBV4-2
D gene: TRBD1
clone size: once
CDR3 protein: CASSQDVTGGLGYTF
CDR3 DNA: TGTGCCAGCAGCCAAGATGTAACAGGGGGCCTGGGCTACACCTTC

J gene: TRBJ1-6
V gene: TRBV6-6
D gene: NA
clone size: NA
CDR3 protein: CASSYSGGARESPLHF
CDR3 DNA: TGTGCCAGCAGTTACTCGGGCGGGGCTAGGGAGTCACCCCTCCACTTT

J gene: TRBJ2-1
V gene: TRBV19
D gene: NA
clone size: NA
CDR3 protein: CASSAPGTGWNEQFF
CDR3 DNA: TGTGCCAGTAGTGCCCCCGGGACTGGGTGGAATGAGCAGTTCTTC

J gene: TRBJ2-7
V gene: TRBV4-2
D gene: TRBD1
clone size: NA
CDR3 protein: CASSQWDRQSSYEQYF
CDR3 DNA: TGTGCCAGCAGCCAGTGGGACAGGCAGAGCTCCTACGAGCAGTACTTC

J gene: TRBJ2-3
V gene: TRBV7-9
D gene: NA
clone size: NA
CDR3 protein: CASSLASGGNTDTQYF
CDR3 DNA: TGTGCCAGCAGCTTAGCATCTGGGGGCAACACAGATACGCAGTATTTT

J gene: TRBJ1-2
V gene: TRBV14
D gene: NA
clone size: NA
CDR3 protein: CASSQISGVWNYGYTF
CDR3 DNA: TGTGCCAGCAGCCAAATTTCCGGGGTTTGGAACTATGGCTACACCTTC

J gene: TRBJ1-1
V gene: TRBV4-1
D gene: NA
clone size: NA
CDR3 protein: CASSQEGAAEAFF
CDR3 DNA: TGCGCCAGCAGCCAAGAGGGGGCTGCTGAAGCTTTCTTT

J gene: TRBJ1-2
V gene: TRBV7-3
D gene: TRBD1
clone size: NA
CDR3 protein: CASSQGTGGTGYTF
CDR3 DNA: TGTGCCAGCAGCCAGGGGACAGGGGGCACTGGCTACACCTTC

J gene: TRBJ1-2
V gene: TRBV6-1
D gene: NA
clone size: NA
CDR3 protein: CASSERAGNYGYTF
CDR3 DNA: TGTGCCAGCAGTGAACGAGCAGGGAACTATGGCTACACCTTC

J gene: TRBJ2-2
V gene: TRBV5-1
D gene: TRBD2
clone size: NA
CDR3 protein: CASSLGLAGLNTGELFF
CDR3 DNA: TGCGCCAGCAGCCTGGGACTAGCGGGGCTCAACACCGGGGAGCTGTTTTTT

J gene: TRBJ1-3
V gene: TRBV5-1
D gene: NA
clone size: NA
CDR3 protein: CASSLQGSGNTIYF
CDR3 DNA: TGCGCCAGCAGCCTACAGGGCTCTGGAAACACCATATATTTT

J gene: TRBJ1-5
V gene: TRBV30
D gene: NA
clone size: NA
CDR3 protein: CAWSVLEGANQPQHF
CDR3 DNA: TGTGCCTGGAGTGTACTGGAGGGAGCTAATCAGCCCCAGCATTTT

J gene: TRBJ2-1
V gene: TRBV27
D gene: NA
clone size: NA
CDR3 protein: CASSLSTGPYNEQFF
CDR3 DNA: TGTGCCAGCAGTTTATCCACAGGGCCATACAATGAGCAGTTCTTC

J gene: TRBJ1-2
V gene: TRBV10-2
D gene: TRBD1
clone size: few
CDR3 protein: CASREDRAPVEYGYTF
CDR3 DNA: TGCGCCAGCAGAGAGGACAGGGCTCCGGTGGAATATGGCTACACCTTC

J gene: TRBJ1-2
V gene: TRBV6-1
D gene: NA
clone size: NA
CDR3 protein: CASSEADTRARGYTF
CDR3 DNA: TGTGCCAGCAGTGAAGCTGATACGAGGGCACGGGGCTACACCTTC

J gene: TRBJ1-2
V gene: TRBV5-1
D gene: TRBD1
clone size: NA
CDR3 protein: CASSLQQGSLDGYTF
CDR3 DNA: TGCGCCAGCAGCTTGCAACAGGGGTCTCTGGATGGCTACACCTTC

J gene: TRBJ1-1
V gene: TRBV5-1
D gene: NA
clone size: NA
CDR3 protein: CASSLVFQLNTEAFF
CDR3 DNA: TGCGCCAGCAGCTTGGTTTTCCAATTGAACACTGAAGCTTTCTTT

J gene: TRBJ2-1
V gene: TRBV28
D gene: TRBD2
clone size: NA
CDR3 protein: CASSPRSAGDSYNEQFF
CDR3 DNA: TGTGCCAGCAGTCCACGATCAGCGGGGGACTCCTACAATGAGCAGTTCTTC

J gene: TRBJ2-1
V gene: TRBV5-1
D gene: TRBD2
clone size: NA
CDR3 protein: CASSLMTSGRASEQFF
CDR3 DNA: TGCGCCAGCAGCTTAATGACTAGCGGGAGGGCCAGTGAGCAGTTCTTC

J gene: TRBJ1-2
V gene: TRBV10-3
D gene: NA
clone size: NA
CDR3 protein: CAISASVQDGYTF
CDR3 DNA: TGTGCCATCAGTGCTTCGGTACAGGATGGCTACACCTTC

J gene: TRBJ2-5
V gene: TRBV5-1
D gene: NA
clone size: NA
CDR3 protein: CASSLTGSQETQYF
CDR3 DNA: TGCGCCAGCAGCTTGACAGGTTCACAAGAGACCCAGTACTTC

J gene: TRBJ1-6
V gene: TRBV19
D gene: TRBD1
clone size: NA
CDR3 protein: CASSSPSGTEYNSPLHF
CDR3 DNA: TGTGCCAGTAGTTCACCTTCCGGGACAGAGTATAATTCACCCCTCCACTTT

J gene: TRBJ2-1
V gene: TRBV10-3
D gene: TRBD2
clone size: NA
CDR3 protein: CAIRGGLAGVLGSYNEQFF
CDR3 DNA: TGTGCCATCAGGGGGGGACTAGCGGGAGTCCTTGGCTCCTACAATGAGCAGTTCTTC

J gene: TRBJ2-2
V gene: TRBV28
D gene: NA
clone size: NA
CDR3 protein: CASSNSYGELFF
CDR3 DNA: TGTGCCAGCAGTAATTCCTACGGGGAGCTGTTTTTT

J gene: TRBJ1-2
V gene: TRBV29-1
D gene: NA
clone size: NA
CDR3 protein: CSVANRAYGYTF
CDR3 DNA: TGCAGCGTTGCAAACAGAGCCTATGGCTACACCTTC

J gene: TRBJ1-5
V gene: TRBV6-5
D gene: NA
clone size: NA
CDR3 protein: CASSPDRILWAQHF
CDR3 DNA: TGTGCCAGCAGCCCAGACAGGATCCTTTGGGCCCAGCATTTT

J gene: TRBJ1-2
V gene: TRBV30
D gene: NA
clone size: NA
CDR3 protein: CAWDGGDYGYTF
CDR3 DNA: TGTGCCTGGGACGGGGGGGACTATGGCTACACCTTC

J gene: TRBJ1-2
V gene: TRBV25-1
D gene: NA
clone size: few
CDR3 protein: CASSENWGDGYTF
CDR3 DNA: TGTGCCAGCAGTGAAAATTGGGGGGATGGCTACACCTTC

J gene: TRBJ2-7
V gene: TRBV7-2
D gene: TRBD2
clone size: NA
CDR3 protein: CASSTPGLAVFEQYF
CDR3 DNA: TGTGCCAGCAGCACCCCGGGACTAGCAGTCTTTGAGCAGTACTTC

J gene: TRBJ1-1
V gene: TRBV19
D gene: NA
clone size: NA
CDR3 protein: CASRFGNRDPFF
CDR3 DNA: TGTGCCAGTCGGTTCGGTAACAGGGACCCTTTCTTT

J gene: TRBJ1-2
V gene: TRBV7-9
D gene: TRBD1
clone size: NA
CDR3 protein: CASSSQGAIYGYTF
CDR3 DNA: TGTGCCAGCAGCTCTCAGGGGGCCATCTATGGCTACACCTTC

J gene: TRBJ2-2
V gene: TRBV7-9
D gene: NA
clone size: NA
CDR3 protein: CASSPGLAPGELFF
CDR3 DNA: TGTGCCAGCAGCCCCGGGCTAGCCCCCGGGGAGCTGTTTTTT

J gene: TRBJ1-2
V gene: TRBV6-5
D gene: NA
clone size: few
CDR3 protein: CASSLGGAGGYTF
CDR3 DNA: TGTGCCAGCAGCCTAGGCGGGGCTGGTGGCTACACCTTC

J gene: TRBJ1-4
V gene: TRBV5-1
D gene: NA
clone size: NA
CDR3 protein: CASSLGPGLDEKLFF
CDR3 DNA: TGCGCCAGCAGCTTGGGTCCAGGGTTGGATGAAAAACTGTTTTTT

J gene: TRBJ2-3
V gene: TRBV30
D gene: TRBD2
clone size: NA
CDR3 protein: CAWSRLAGTDTQYF
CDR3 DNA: TGTGCCTGGAGTAGACTAGCGGGGACAGATACGCAGTATTTT

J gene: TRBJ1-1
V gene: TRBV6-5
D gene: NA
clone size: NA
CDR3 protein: CASSLRQLNTEAFF
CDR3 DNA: TGTGCCAGCAGTCTCCGACAGTTAAACACTGAAGCTTTCTTT